This T cell receptor beta chain was captured by sequencing in a study of beta chain features in type 1 diabetes. V gave up 3 bases and J gave up 2 bases, with 12 bases separating them. This CDR3 spans 14 amino acids. Germline V lookup: CDR1 SQVTM, CDR2 ANQGSEA. TCRB transcripts that were expressed got sequenced, as all of the isolated RNA had been reverse transcribed. TCRdb's copy holds only in-frame clones and misses some; the assay was immunoSEQ multiplex PCR. The repertoire holds roughly 250,000 clones, with 68% as singletons. Study-wide results and caveats: Naive, central memory and regulatory TCRB repertoires appeared more similar among patients than healthy donors.

Of note for this clone: Its antigen is still unknown.

The sample consisted of naive CD4+ T cells from blood. The chain combines TRBV29-1 with TRBJ2-3; the D gene is possibly TRBD2 (6 bases). This clonotype was obtained from a man aged 25-45 years in good health. The CDR3 protein is CSVDREAPTDTQYF. In DNA form, the CDR3 reads TGCAGCGTTGACAGGGAGGCTCCCACAGATACGCAGTATTTT.